Listed below are T cell receptor beta chains from one sample, sequenced in a study of cytomegalovirus exposure and HLA in healthy donors. TCRdb's copy holds only in-frame clones and misses some; the assay was immunoSEQ multiplex PCR. The sample holds about 140,000 clones, approximately 80% seen once. Sequenced sample: PBMCs. These receptors were collected from a male donor in good health and CMV-seronegative. CDR3s include the opening cysteine and the closing phenylalanine or tryptophan. D genes are given only for firm matches. Part of the rows lack a size; the others show once, few, many or a class for expanded clones.

TRBD1	TRBV11-2	TRBJ2-7	once	TGTGCCAGCAGCACCGGGACAGGGGTAGTCCAGCAGTACTTC	CASSTGTGVVQQYF
-	TRBV9	TRBJ2-3	once	TGTGCCAGCAGCGTAACAGGCACAGATACGCAGTATTTT	CASSVTGTDTQYF
TRBD2	TRBV5-1	TRBJ2-1	-	TGCGCCAGCAGCTTGGATATGAGCACTAGCGGGATTATTGAGCAGTTCTTC	CASSLDMSTSGIIEQFF
-	TRBV6-1	TRBJ1-3	-	TGTGCCAGCATCGGGGACATAAGCTCTGGAAACACCATATATTTT	CASIGDISSGNTIYF
-	TRBV7-8	TRBJ2-7	-	TGTGCCAGCAGCTTGTCGGGCGGCAGGGACTACGAGCAGTACTTC	CASSLSGGRDYEQYF
TRBD1	TRBV2	TRBJ2-7	few	TGTGCCAGCAGTATGACAGGGTCCTCCTACGAGCAGTACTTC	CASSMTGSSYEQYF
TRBD1	TRBV7-9	TRBJ2-5	-	TGTGCCAGCAGCTTAGGGACAGGCGGAGAGACCCAGTACTTC	CASSLGTGGETQYF
-	TRBV5-5	TRBJ1-1	-	TGTGCCAGCAGATTTGGGGCACCGGGGAACACTGAAGCTTTCTTT	CASRFGAPGNTEAFF
-	TRBV29-1	TRBJ2-2	-	TGCAGCGTTGGCCGACAGTTAACCGGGGAGCTGTTTTTT	CSVGRQLTGELFF
-	TRBV28	TRBJ2-1	-	TGTGCCAGCAGTCTATCCAGCTACAATGAGCAGTTCTTC	CASSLSSYNEQFF
TRBD1	TRBV10-1	TRBJ1-3	few	TGCGCCAGCAGAGCCCAGGGGGGAGCTGGAAACACCATATATTTT	CASRAQGGAGNTIYF
-	TRBV27	TRBJ1-2	-	TGTGCCAGCAGCACTCCCGGTAGGGGCCTGGGGAACTATGGCTACACCTTC	CASSTPGRGLGNYGYTF
TRBD1	TRBV5-1	TRBJ1-2	-	TGCGCCAGCAGCTTGGGGGGGACAGGGGTGCTATCCGGCTACACCTTC	CASSLGGTGVLSGYTF
TRBD1	TRBV19	TRBJ2-7	few	TGTGCCAGTAGTATAGTCGGGACAGGGTACTACGAGCAGTACTTC	CASSIVGTGYYEQYF